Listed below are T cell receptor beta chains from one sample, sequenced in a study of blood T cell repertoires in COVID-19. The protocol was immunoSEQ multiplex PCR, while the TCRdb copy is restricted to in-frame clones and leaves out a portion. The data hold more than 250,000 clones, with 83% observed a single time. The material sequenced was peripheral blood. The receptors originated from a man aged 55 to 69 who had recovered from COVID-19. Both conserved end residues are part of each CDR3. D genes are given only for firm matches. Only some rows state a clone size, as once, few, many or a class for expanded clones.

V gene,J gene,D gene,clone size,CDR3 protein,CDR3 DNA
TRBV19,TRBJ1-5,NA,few,CASGKGNQPQHF,TGTGCCAGCGGGAAGGGCAATCAGCCCCAGCATTTT
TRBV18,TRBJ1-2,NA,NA,CASSPPVTGNGYTF,TGTGCCAGCTCACCACCGGTCACAGGGAACGGCTACACCTTC
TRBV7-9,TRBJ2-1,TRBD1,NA,CASSDRDSYNEQFF,TGTGCCAGCAGCGACCGGGACAGTTACAATGAGCAGTTCTTC
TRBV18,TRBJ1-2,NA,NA,CASSEQGNYGYTF,TGTGCCAGCTCAGAACAGGGCAACTATGGCTACACCTTC
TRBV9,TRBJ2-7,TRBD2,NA,CASSVAAGGYAYEQYF,TGTGCCAGCAGCGTAGCGGCGGGGGGATACGCCTACGAGCAGTACTTC
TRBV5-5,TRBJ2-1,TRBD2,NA,CASSIIALSGGPQEQFF,TGTGCCAGCAGCATTATCGCTTTGTCGGGAGGACCCCAGGAGCAGTTCTTC
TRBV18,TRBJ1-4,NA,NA,CASSPNSNEKLFF,TGTGCCAGCTCACCGAACAGTAATGAAAAACTGTTTTTT
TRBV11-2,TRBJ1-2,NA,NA,CASSLDRQQYGYGYTF,TGTGCCAGCAGCTTAGATCGACAACAGTATGGCTATGGCTACACCTTC
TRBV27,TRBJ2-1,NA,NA,CASSLSGRSSYNEQFF,TGTGCCAGCAGTTTATCAGGGAGAAGCTCCTACAATGAGCAGTTCTTC
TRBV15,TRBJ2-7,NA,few,CATSRDLLRGRDRYEQYF,TGTGCCACCAGCAGAGACTTACTGCGGGGCCGCGATCGCTACGAGCAGTACTTC
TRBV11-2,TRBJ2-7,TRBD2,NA,CASSPPGLAGALSYEQYF,TGTGCCAGCAGCCCCCCTGGCCTAGCGGGAGCCCTCTCCTACGAGCAGTACTTC
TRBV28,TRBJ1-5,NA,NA,CASSLEGDSNQPQHF,TGTGCCAGCAGTTTAGAGGGGGATAGCAATCAGCCCCAGCATTTT
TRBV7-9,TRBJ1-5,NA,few,CASSLEWGLGSNQPQHF,TGTGCCAGCAGCTTAGAATGGGGGCTGGGGAGCAATCAGCCCCAGCATTTT
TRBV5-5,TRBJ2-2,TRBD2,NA,CASSPHLGGDTGELFF,TGTGCCAGCAGCCCCCACCTGGGGGGGGATACCGGGGAGCTGTTTTTT
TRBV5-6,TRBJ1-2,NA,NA,CASRLAGGSYGYTF,TGTGCCAGCAGGTTGGCGGGGGGCAGCTATGGCTACACCTTC
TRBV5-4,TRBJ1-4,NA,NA,CASSLAGVANEKLFF,TGTGCCAGCAGCTTGGCAGGGGTAGCTAATGAAAAACTGTTTTTT
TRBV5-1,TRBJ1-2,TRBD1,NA,CASSSTGDHGYTF,TGCGCCAGCAGTTCCACAGGGGATCATGGCTACACCTTC
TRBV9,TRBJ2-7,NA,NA,CASSPTDMSYEQYF,TGTGCCAGCAGCCCCACGGACATGTCCTACGAGCAGTACTTC
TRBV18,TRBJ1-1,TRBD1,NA,CASSDRGGTEAFF,TGTGCCAGCTCCGACAGGGGGGGCACTGAAGCTTTCTTT
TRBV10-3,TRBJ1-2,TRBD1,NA,CAIRPTGVNYGYTF,TGTGCCATCAGGCCGACAGGGGTAAACTATGGCTACACCTTC
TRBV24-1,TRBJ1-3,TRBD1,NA,CATSDSPQGTGKTGNTIYF,TGTGCCACCAGTGATTCGCCCCAGGGGACAGGGAAAACTGGAAACACCATATATTTT
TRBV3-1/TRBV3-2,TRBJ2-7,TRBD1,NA,CASSHHDRASSYEQYF,TGTGCCAGCAGCCACCATGACAGGGCAAGCTCCTACGAGCAGTACTTC
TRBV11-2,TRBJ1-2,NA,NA,CASSLSPGWYGYTF,TGTGCCAGCAGCTTAAGCCCAGGGTGGTATGGCTACACCTTC
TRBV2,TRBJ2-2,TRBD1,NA,CASSADRAINTGELFF,TGTGCCAGCAGTGCGGACAGGGCGATAAACACCGGGGAGCTGTTTTTT
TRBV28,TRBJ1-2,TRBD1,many,CASSPGQGYGYTF,TGTGCCAGCAGTCCTGGACAGGGGTATGGCTACACCTTC
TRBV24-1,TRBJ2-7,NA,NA,CATSDSRQDSHEQYF,TGTGCCACCAGTGATTCCCGACAGGATTCCCACGAGCAGTACTTC
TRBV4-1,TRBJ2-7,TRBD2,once,CASSRLAGGSYEQYF,TGCGCCAGCAGCCGACTAGCGGGAGGGTCCTACGAGCAGTACTTC
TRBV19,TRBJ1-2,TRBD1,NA,CASTDGTGGFRYGYTF,TGTGCCAGTACAGATGGGACAGGGGGATTTCGCTATGGCTACACCTTC
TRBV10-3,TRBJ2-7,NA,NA,CAISPLDSRVAEQYF,TGTGCCATCAGTCCCCTGGACAGTAGGGTAGCTGAGCAGTACTTC
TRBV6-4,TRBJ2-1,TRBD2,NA,CASSPIAGKQFF,TGTGCCAGCAGTCCTATAGCGGGGAAGCAGTTCTTC
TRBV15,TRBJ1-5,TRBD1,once,CATSRPGTVNQPQHF,TGTGCCACCAGCAGGCCCGGGACAGTCAATCAGCCCCAGCATTTT
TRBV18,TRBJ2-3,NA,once,CASSPSTGLSTDTQYF,TGTGCCAGCTCACCATCGACAGGCCTTAGCACAGATACGCAGTATTTT
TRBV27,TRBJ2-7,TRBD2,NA,CASSLREGQYEQYF,TGTGCCAGCAGTTTGCGGGAGGGGCAGTACGAGCAGTACTTC
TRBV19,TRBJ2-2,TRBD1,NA,CATSGQGGTGELFF,TGTGCCACTTCGGGACAGGGTGGCACCGGGGAGCTGTTTTTT
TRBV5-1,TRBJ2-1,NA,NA,CASSLAGTYNEQFF,TGCGCCAGCAGCTTGGCGGGAACCTACAATGAGCAGTTCTTC
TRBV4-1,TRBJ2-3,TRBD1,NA,CASSQMDRGSSDTQYF,TGCGCCAGCAGCCAAATGGACAGGGGGTCGTCAGATACGCAGTATTTT
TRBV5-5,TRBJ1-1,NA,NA,CASTPPGIEAFF,TGTGCCAGCACGCCCCCGGGGATTGAAGCTTTCTTT
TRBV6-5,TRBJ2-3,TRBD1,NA,CASSPRQGPDTQYF,TGTGCCAGCAGTCCCAGACAGGGGCCAGATACGCAGTATTTT
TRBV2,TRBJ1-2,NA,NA,CASSKEGRDTF,TGTGCCAGCAGTAAGGAAGGGAGAGACACCTTC
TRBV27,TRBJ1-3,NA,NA,CASRSAGAGNTIYF,TGTGCCAGCAGGAGTGCAGGGGCAGGAAACACCATATATTTT
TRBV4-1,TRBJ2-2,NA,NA,CASSLSTASGELFF,TGCGCCAGCAGCCTATCCACCGCGTCCGGGGAGCTGTTTTTT
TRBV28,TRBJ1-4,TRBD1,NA,CASRFTPGQTNEKLFF,TGTGCCAGCAGATTCACTCCGGGACAGACAAATGAAAAACTGTTTTTT
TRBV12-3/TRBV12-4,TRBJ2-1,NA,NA,CASSSGYNEQFF,TGTGCCAGCAGTTCAGGGTACAATGAGCAGTTCTTC
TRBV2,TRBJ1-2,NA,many,CASSELRGAQGYGYTF,TGTGCCAGCAGTGAATTACGGGGGGCCCAGGGCTATGGCTACACCTTC
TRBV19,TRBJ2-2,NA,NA,CASISALLPGGELFF,TGTGCCAGTATATCGGCCTTGCTACCGGGCGGGGAGCTGTTTTTT
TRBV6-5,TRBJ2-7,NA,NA,CASSYSDKSYEQYF,TGTGCCAGCAGTTACTCGGACAAGTCCTACGAGCAGTACTTC
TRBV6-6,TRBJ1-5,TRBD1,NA,CASTLQGSLSNQPQHF,TGTGCCAGCACCCTACAGGGGAGCCTCAGCAATCAGCCCCAGCATTTT
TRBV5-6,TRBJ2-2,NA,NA,CASRRNRAGELFF,TGTGCCAGCAGACGGAACAGGGCCGGGGAGCTGTTTTTT
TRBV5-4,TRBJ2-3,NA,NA,CASSLSASEGTDTQYF,TGTGCCAGCAGCTTGAGTGCTAGCGAGGGCACAGATACGCAGTATTTT
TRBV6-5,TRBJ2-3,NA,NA,CASSWSQGTDTQYF,TGTGCCAGCAGTTGGTCCCAGGGAACAGATACGCAGTATTTT
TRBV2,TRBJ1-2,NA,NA,CASPNGQINYGYTF,TGTGCCAGCCCAAATGGACAGATTAACTATGGCTACACCTTC